Each of the 7 T cell receptor beta chains below was sequenced from the same sample in a study of T cells in Graves' hyperthyroidism and ophthalmopathy. Regions amplified from RNA transcripts were the TCR beta CDR3 regions. In the first-round RT-PCR of the TCR CDR3, the HTBI primer set was used. TCRdb passed the multiplex PCR reads through MiXCR, listing each CDR3 protein once. The table shows around 620,000 distinct CDR3 sequences, with about 45% occurring only once. What was sequenced was peripheral blood or thyroid tissue (not recorded which). The receptors originated from an adult woman with Graves' disease, either hyperthyroidism or ophthalmopathy (not recorded which).

This chain connects TRBV29-1 to TRBJ1-1; D possibly corresponds to TRBD1 (5 bases). Per the germline V gene, CDR1 is SQVTM and CDR2 is ANQGSEA. The CDR3 spans 13 residues. The V and J ends lost 7 bases and 0 bases respectively, with 12 bases between them. CDR3 in DNA: TGCAGCGCTACAGGAAATATGAACACTGAAGCTTTCTTT. Translated, it gives CSATGNMNTEAFF. Looking up the rest from reference TRBV29-1 and TRBJ1-1 gives the full variable domain: SAVISQKPSRDICQRGTSLTIQCQVDSQVTMMFWYRQQPGQSLTLIATANQGSEATYESGFVIDKFPISRPNLTFSTLTVSNMSPEDSSIYLCSATGNMNTEAFFGQGTRLTVV.

The chain is built from TRBV2 and TRBJ1-5, with TRBD1 identical over 11 bases. Trimming at V came to 4 bases and at J to 11 bases, leaving 16 bases not matched to a gene. This CDR3 comprises 17 residues. Germline CDR1 and CDR2: SNHLY and FYNNEI. The CDR3 reads CASSVGTGGIGEETQHF. CDR3 nucleotides: TGTGCCAGCAGTGTCGGGACAGGGGGGATCGGTGAGGAGACCCAGCATTTT.

This clonotype was detected many times. The V gene is TRBV20-1, the J gene TRBJ2-5; unclear D gene. Trimming took 2 bases from V and 5 from J, leaving 9 bases between them. The germline CDR1 and CDR2 sequences are DFQATT and SNEGSKA (reference sequence). CDR3 length equals 12 residues. The CDR3: CSARLLGETQYF. CDR3 nucleotide sequence: TGCAGTGCTAGACTCCTAGGGGAGACCCAGTACTTC.

The chain joins TRBV7-2 to TRBJ2-5; 7 bases align to TRBD2. Unmatched junction bases numbered 10, after V lost 6 bases and J lost 9 bases. Per germline, CDR1 SGHTA and CDR2 FQGNSA. The CDR3 loop spans 13 amino acids. CDR3 sequence: CASSEAGPGAQYF. Here the CDR3 DNA reads TGTGCCAGCAGTGAAGCGGGGCCCGGGGCCCAGTACTTC.

The chain couples TRBV7-6 to TRBJ2-6; D is undetermined. The germline CDR1 and CDR2 sequences are SGHVS and FNYEAQ. The CDR3 is 16 residues long. Trimming shortened V by 3 bases and J by 1 base, and 10 bases separated the two germline ends. The CDR3 DNA is TGTGCCAGCAGCTTCCTAACCCATTCTGGGGCCAACGTCCTGACTTTC. Residues: CASSFLTHSGANVLTF.

The V call is TRBV7-9, the J call TRBJ2-5; D is undetermined. The CDR3 extends over 15 amino acids. Trimming took off 5 bases at V and 1 base at J, with 14 bases between the two ends. From germline, CDR1 is SEHNR and CDR2 FQNEAQ (reference sequence). The CDR3 DNA sequence: TGTGCCAGCAGCCAAGATTATGTCAGCCAAGAGACCCAGTACTTC. Translation gives CASSQDYVSQETQYF.

The chain joins TRBV20-1 to TRBJ2-7; 9 bases are a match to TRBD2. Germline V lookup: CDR1 DFQATT, CDR2 SNEGSKA (reference sequence). The CDR3 covers 16 residues. With V trimmed by 1 base and J by 0 bases, 7 bases remained unmatched. The CDR3 DNA is TGCAGTGCTAGAGCCCTCGATAGCGGGAGCTCCTACGAGCAGTACTTC. It specifies CSARALDSGSSYEQYF.